Sequencing of this T cell receptor beta chain was carried out in a study of OX40 agonist ivuxolimab in advanced cancers. Across the study: It was ivuxolimab, an agonistic anti-OX40 (CD134) antibody, that patients were treated with. Broader study findings: Researchers did not establish what antigens the expanded peripheral T cells target. Some nonresponders likewise displayed low normalized T-cell clonal expansion. On average, CD8+ T cells showed a greater number of expanded clones than CD4+.

The method was immunoSEQ multiplex PCR; TCRdb's version includes in-frame clones alone and lacks a portion of them. The sample lists roughly 80,000 clones, roughly 85% seen once, with roughly 0.66% in the top ten. This CDR3 contains 15 residues. The germline V gene has CDR1 MNHEY and CDR2 SMNVEV (reference sequence). V was clipped by 6 bases and J by 4 bases, with 13 bases between them. For this clone: Its specificity is unknown.

This receptor was obtained from an adult with an advanced solid tumor such as melanoma, head and neck, liver or kidney cancer. Sample: CD4+ or CD8+ T cells sorted from blood, taken in a trial of the OX40 agonist ivuxolimab. The chain joins TRBV27 to TRBJ2-6, with D possibly being TRBD1 (5 bases). The CDR3 DNA follows: TGTGCCAGCAGAGCCAACAGGCCAGGGGCCAACGTCCTGACTTTC. Translating it yields CASRANRPGANVLTF. Variable domain in full (rest from reference TRBV27 and TRBJ2-6): EAQVTQNPRYLITVTGKKLTVTCSQNMNHEYMSWYRQDPGLGLRQIYYSMNVEVTDKGDVPEGYKVSRKEKRNFPLILESPSPNQTSLYFCASRANRPGANVLTFGAGSRLTVL.